This T cell receptor (beta chain) was sequenced during a study of blood T cell repertoires in COVID-19. Across the whole study: Specimens from acute and convalescent COVID-19 originated in the United States, Italy and Spain.

As processed by the authors: Estimated nucleated cell counts came from reference gene primer amplification. Clones were sequenced by immunoSEQ multiplex PCR, and TCRdb holds only the in-frame ones, with some missing. That table gives V, J and clone size, and the DNA gave D and trimming. The top ten clones hold roughly 8.2% of a sample with 200,000 to 250,000 clones, approximately 85% of them seen once. Patients in Seattle were enrolled during active infection, then followed longitudinally. Trimming left V 2 bases short and J 0 bases short, with 4 bases between. CDR1 is SGHDN, CDR2 FVKESK, per germline. The CDR3 is made up of 14 amino acids.

V and J are TRBV14 and TRBJ2-2, with D unresolved. Sample: peripheral blood. The sequence derives from a woman older than 75 with COVID-19, enrolled during active disease. The CDR3: CASSQFTNTGELFF. For the CDR3, the DNA is TGTGCCAGCAGCCAATTTACGAACACCGGGGAGCTGTTTTTT.